These 14 T cell receptor beta chains were all obtained from the same sample, sequenced in a study of neurological immune-mediated disorders. TCRdb passed the 5' RACE reads through MiXCR, listing each CDR3 protein once. The table records about 53,000 distinct CDR3 sequences, 16% of them present only once. Sequencing was done on a sample of PBMCs. The receptor set was obtained from a man between 60 and 75 years old in good health.

This clonotype was observed many times. The gene calls are TRBV5-5 and TRBJ1-1, with D perhaps matching TRBD1 (6 bases). CDR1 is SGHKS and CDR2 is YYEKEE in the germline V gene (reference sequence). V was cut by 1 base and J by 2 bases, with 9 bases left in between. This CDR3 has 14 residues. The DNA of the CDR3 is TGTGCCAGCAGCTTGCGGACAGCCAACACTGAAGCTTTCTTT. Its protein product is CASSLRTANTEAFF.

This clonotype was counted many times. The chain employs TRBV12-3 or TRBV12-4 and TRBJ2-1, with 9 bases matching TRBD2. The CDR3 length is 15 residues. With V trimmed by 4 bases and J by 8 bases, 9 bases remained unmatched. CDR3 residues: CASSSPGLAGDEQFF. The CDR3 nucleotides read TGTGCCAGCAGTTCGCCGGGACTAGCAGGGGATGAGCAGTTCTTC.

This clonotype was observed at least ten times. The chain joins TRBV5-5 to TRBJ2-3, with 9 positions matching TRBD2. The V gene end was trimmed by 3 bases and the J gene end by 5 bases; junction bases not matched to a gene: 7. There are 15 residues in the CDR3. CDR1 and CDR2 from the germline V gene are SGHKS and YYEKEE (reference sequence). The CDR3 DNA reads as TGTGCCAGCAGCTATCAACGACTAGCGGAAGATACGCAGTATTTT. It codes for CASSYQRLAEDTQYF.

The CDR3 DNA is TGTGCCAGCAGCCATAACAGACAGATATACTCGAAAAAGACAGGGTTTAACTATGGCTACACCTTC. It yields the protein CASSHNRQIYSKKTGFNYGYTF. J is TRBJ1-2 and V is TRBV6-2 or TRBV6-3; 7 positions agree with TRBD1. V lost 6 bases, J lost 1 base, and 29 bases stayed unmatched. Germline V CDR1 and CDR2: MNHEY, SVGEGT. The CDR3 runs 22 residues.

The chain has TRBV7-8 and TRBJ2-5; TRBD1 matches at 7 bases. CDR1 is SGHVS, CDR2 FQNEAQ, per germline. The ends lost 5 bases at V and 2 bases at J; junction bases unmatched: 5. CDR3 length: 14 amino acids. In nucleotides, the CDR3 is TGTGCCAGCAGCCCAGACAGGGTTCAAGAGACCCAGTACTTC. Protein sequence: CASSPDRVQETQYF.

The chain recombines TRBV2 with TRBJ1-4; a possible D gene is TRBD1 (6 bases). V was clipped by 5 bases and J by 9 bases, with 19 bases between them. Germline CDR1 reads SNHLY; CDR2 reads FYNNEI. This CDR3 contains 15 residues. The CDR3 loop reads CASSRSSTGRQKLFF. CDR3 DNA: TGTGCCAGCAGTCGTTCATCCACAGGGCGGCAAAAACTGTTTTTT.

This clonotype has ten or more counts. V is TRBV5-1 and J is TRBJ2-7; perhaps TRBD1 as D (7 bases). Looked up from germline, CDR1 is SGHRS and CDR2 is YFSETQ. The CDR3 covers 15 residues. V was cut by 4 bases and J by 4 bases, with 18 bases left in between. CDR3 residues: CASSLGGTASYEQYF. Here the CDR3 DNA reads TGCGCCAGCAGCCTCGGCGGGACAGCTAGTTACGAGCAGTACTTC.

Ten or more counts support this clonotype. V gene TRBV20-1 combines with J gene TRBJ2-1, with D possibly matching TRBD2 (6 bases). V dropped 5 bases and J dropped 4 bases, with 15 bases sitting between them. The CDR3 contains 14 residues. CDR1 is DFQATT and CDR2 is SNEGSKA in the germline V gene (reference sequence). This CDR3 is CSAGGTDGYNEQFF. The CDR3 DNA sequence: TGCAGTGCTGGGGGGACTGACGGTTACAATGAGCAGTTCTTC.

This clonotype appeared many times. The chain employs TRBV10-3 and TRBJ2-1, with TRBD2 matching over 10 bases. This CDR3 has 17 amino acids. Germline trimming cut 0 bases from V and 2 bases from J; bases unmatched to any gene: 4. Germline V gives CDR1 ENHRY, CDR2 SYGVKD. DNA of the CDR3: TGTGCCATCAGTGAGTCGGGACTAGCGTTGCCCTACAATGAGCAGTTCTTC. Its translation is CAISESGLALPYNEQFF.

This clonotype was counted ten times or more. This chain links TRBV5-1 with TRBJ2-5; TRBD1 matches 11 bases. The CDR3 is 16 amino acids. The trim removed 1 base at V and 1 base at J, leaving 3 bases unmatched. Germline CDR1 SGHRS, CDR2 YFSETQ. The DNA of the CDR3 is TGCGCCAGCAGCTTGCCGGGACAGGGGGGCCAAGAGACCCAGTACTTC. Protein: CASSLPGQGGQETQYF.

This clonotype was seen at least ten times. J is TRBJ2-1 and V is TRBV6-2 or TRBV6-3, with 7 bases identical to TRBD1. This CDR3 has 15 amino acids. Germline values: CDR1 MNHEY, CDR2 SVGEGT. V lost 5 bases to trimming and J lost 2 bases; unmatched junction nucleotides: 6. In nucleotides, the CDR3 is TGTGCCAGCAGTCTCCGGGACAGTGCCTACAATGAGCAGTTCTTC. Translation: CASSLRDSAYNEQFF.

Ten or more counts support this clonotype. The chain combines TRBV10-3 with TRBJ2-1, with D perhaps TRBD1 (5 bases). The CDR3 runs 13 residues. CDR1 ENHRY and CDR2 SYGVKD come from the germline V gene. The germline V and J ends were trimmed by 10 bases and 7 bases, with 17 bases remaining between them. This CDR3 reads CATFRGWDNEQFF. DNA of the CDR3: TGTGCCACCTTTAGGGGATGGGATAATGAGCAGTTCTTC.

About this clonotype itself: Because the CDR3's place on the DNA is in doubt, the DNA is left out and the CDR3 is given as listed by TCRdb. V is TRBV5-5 and J is TRBJ2-7. Germline CDR1 SGHKS, CDR2 YYEKEE (reference sequence). Termini included, the CDR3 measures 19 amino acids. The CDR3: CASSIYLCSVEVQDYEQYF.

This clonotype was seen many times. This rearrangement joins TRBV29-1 to TRBJ2-7; TRBD1 aligns across 10 bases. V lost 6 bases, J lost 5 bases, and 4 bases stayed unmatched. The CDR3 loop spans 12 amino acids. Germline CDR1 SQVTM, CDR2 ANQGSEA. The CDR3 bases are TGCAGCGTCCGAGGACAGGGGGACGAGCAGTACTTC. As protein: CSVRGQGDEQYF.